The subject of this entry is one T cell receptor (beta chain). This clonotype occurred a few times. The target of this receptor is not known. Base quality data are lacking; no much larger clone is found one base away. The data belong to a study of T-cell reconstitution after alpha-beta-depleted transplantation in children (dated by TCRdb to the mid-2010s). For context, the study as a whole: The study quantitatively tracked T-cell immune reconstitution after TCRalphabeta/CD19-depleted allogeneic hematopoietic cell transplantation in children using TCR repertoire profiling. Paper-wide results and their limitations: Over subsequent months, a decline in hyperexpanded clone frequencies was noted, and after one year, T-cell counts and TCRbeta diversity were mostly ascribed to newly produced T cells. The apparently early recovery of alphabetaT-cell counts about two months after transplant reportedly depended on only several hundred rapidly expanded clones that came from non-depleted graft cells. In some patients, high TCRbeta diversity at day 60 was attributed to recipient T cells and intrathymic progenitors that had survived conditioning.

The label giving this sample's treatment or condition can be read as: allogeneic hematopoietic cell transplantation with graft depleted of TCRalphabeta T cells and CD19 B cells. TCRalphabeta/CD19-depleted allogeneic hematopoietic cell grafts were given to the transplant recipients, all of whom were children. Library creation used PCR. Data came from an Illumina HiSeq 2500. To normalize quantification of the TCRbeta repertoire, the TCR libraries were built with molecular barcoding that relied on unique molecular identifiers. TCRdb ran its own pipeline on the public reads, namely fastp trimming at Q25 and MiXCR clone calling, and kept in-frame beta chains. Rows with one shared CDR3 protein collapse into an entry with the most common genes and DNA. A total of a few hundred thousand distinct CDR3 sequences appear in this sample, over 25% of them only once. The ten largest make up 30% to 45% of the sample.

V and J lose 4 bases and 5 bases, and a span of 13 bases separates them. There are 14 amino acids in the CDR3, from cysteine to phenylalanine inclusive. CDR3 DNA only is kept here, 42 bases in frame from base 1. The germline V gene supplies CDR1 KGHDR and CDR2 SFDVKD. The material sequenced was PBMCs, taken before TCRalphabeta/CD19-depleted stem cell transplant. The sequence joins TRBV24-1 to TRBJ2-5; no confident D gene assignment can be made. The TCR sequence derives from a boy younger than two with Wiskott-Aldrich syndrome, due to receive a stem cell transplant. The nucleotide sequence reads TGTGCCACCAGTGAGCCGGGCCTGGGGGAGACCCAGTACTTC. This gives the protein CATSEPGLGETQYF.